The 20 T cell receptor beta chains reported below all come from one sample, sequenced in a study of T cell repertoires in cytomegalovirus infection. For these TCRs, the target antigens are not known. TCRdb processed the reads anew with MiXCR; each CDR3 protein has one entry. The sample yields hundreds of thousands of distinct CDR3 sequences, 25% to 35% seen once. This specimen consisted of cultured PBMCs, obtained from culture after CMV antigen stimulation. The source is a human donor in good health (CMV status not recorded). Some clones in this sample may be carry-over from other donors' samples.

Comments on this clonotype: One junction end disagrees with the germline gene, perhaps due to a read error. The chain recombines TRBV5-4 with TRBJ2-3, with D tentatively TRBD1 (6 bases). The CDR3 extends over 14 amino acids. Germline V gives CDR1 SGHNT, CDR2 YYREEE (reference sequence). CDR3 loop: CASRSDSLTDTRYF. CDR3 sequence (DNA): TGTGCCAGCAGATCGGACAGTCTCACAGATACGCGGTATTTT.

CDR3 protein: CASSLYGEGRQAFF. The CDR3 DNA reads TGTGCCAGCAGCTTATATGGGGAGGGGCGGCAAGCTTTCTTT. The chain joins TRBV7-2 to TRBJ1-1, with D possibly being TRBD1 (5 bases). Germline CDR1 and CDR2: SGHTA and FQGNSA. The CDR3 length is 14 residues. The germline V and J ends were trimmed by 2 bases and 9 bases, with 16 bases remaining between them.

The chain has TRBV19 and TRBJ2-1, with D possibly matching TRBD2 (5 bases). This CDR3 is 18 amino acids long. V lost 1 base, J lost 5 bases, and 21 bases lay in between. The germline CDR1 and CDR2 sequences are LNHDA and SQIVND (reference sequence). CDR3 sequence (DNA): TGTGCCAGTAGTATAGGGGAGCCCAGTGTGCTTATGAACAATGAGCAGTTCTTC. Its protein is CASSIGEPSVLMNNEQFF.

There are many counts of this clonotype. The chain uses TRBV7-2 and TRBJ2-7, with a tentative D call TRBD2 (5 bases). Germline assignment: CDR1 SGHTA and CDR2 FQGNSA. This CDR3 comprises 13 residues. Deletions cut 5 bases from V and 3 bases from J, with 11 bases between. In DNA, the CDR3 is TGTGCCAGCAGCCCACAACGGGGCTACGAGCAGTACGTC. This codes for CASSPQRGYEQYV.

This chain links TRBV20-1 with TRBJ2-2, with TRBD2 matching over 7 bases. CDR3 length equals 14 residues. Losses at the gene ends were 7 bases for V and 4 bases for J; bases not matched to a gene: 9. Germline CDR1 and CDR2: DFQATT and SNEGSKA (reference sequence). This chain's CDR3 is CSVERTRFTGELFF. CDR3 nucleotides: TGCAGTGTCGAACGGACTAGGTTCACCGGGGAGCTGTTTTTT.

This CDR3 reads CASSLEGYRGETQYF. For the CDR3, the DNA is TGTGCCAGCAGCTTAGAGGGGTACCGGGGAGAGACCCAGTACTTC. This chain links TRBV5-4 with TRBJ2-5; D possibly matches TRBD1 or TRBD2 (5 bases each). V shed 2 bases and J shed 4 bases, with 15 bases lying between them. Looked up from germline, CDR1 is SGHNT and CDR2 is YYREEE (reference sequence). This CDR3 spans 15 amino acids.

This clonotype has a handful of counts. The chain combines TRBV7-9 with TRBJ2-1, with D possibly being TRBD1 (6 bases). The CDR3 runs to 15 residues. With 2 bases removed from V and 4 bases from J, the gap between germline ends came to 12 bases. Germline values: CDR1 SEHNR, CDR2 FQNEAQ (reference sequence). CDR3 protein: CASSLLTGGYNEQFF. The CDR3 nucleotides read TGTGCCAGCAGCTTATTGACAGGCGGTTACAATGAGCAGTTCTTC. The whole variable domain, filled in from reference TRBV7-9 and TRBJ2-1, reads DTGVSQNPRHKITKRGQNVTFRCDPISEHNRLYWYRQTLGQGPEFLTYFQNEAQLEKSRLLSDRFSAERPKGSFSTLEIQRTEQGDSAMYLCASSLLTGGYNEQFFGPGTRLTVL.

A few counts support this clonotype. This chain uses TRBV7-9 with TRBJ2-3, with D possibly being TRBD1 or TRBD2 (5 bases each). The CDR3 is 18 amino acids. V lost 5 bases, J lost 7 bases, and 28 bases lay in between. Germline values: CDR1 SEHNR, CDR2 FQNEAQ (reference sequence). CDR3 in amino acids: CASSLTVPLSGTRHTQYF. Here the CDR3 DNA reads TGTGCCAGCAGCCTAACAGTCCCCCTCTCCGGGACCCGACATACGCAGTATTTT.

The count of this clonotype is one. The chain recombines TRBV18 with TRBJ2-4; the match to TRBD1 covers 10 bases. The CDR3 runs to 15 residues. J was trimmed by 5 bases and V by 2 bases; bases with no gene match: 3. Germline CDR1 reads KGHSH; CDR2 reads LQKENI. CDR3: CASSPSGQGQNIQYF. DNA for the CDR3: TGTGCCAGCTCACCATCGGGACAGGGGCAAAACATTCAGTACTTC.

This clonotype was seen more than once but under ten times. The chain couples TRBV4-1 to TRBJ2-1; 7 nucleotides match TRBD2. The CDR3 spans 15 residues. Germline V gives CDR1 MGHRA, CDR2 YSYEKL. V trimming: 2 bases; J trimming: 10 bases; junction bases outside the gene matches: 11. The CDR3 nucleotides are TGCGCCAGCAGCCAAACCCCTACTAGCGACTTGGAGCAGTTCTTC. Translated: CASSQTPTSDLEQFF.

The CDR3 loop is CASSFRGSGNQPQHF. The CDR3 DNA follows: TGTGCCAGTAGTTTCAGGGGAAGTGGCAATCAGCCCCAGCATTTT. V usage is TRBV19 and J usage is TRBJ1-5; possible D gene TRBD1, 6 bases. CDR3 length: 15 amino acids. CDR1 is LNHDA and CDR2 is SQIVND in the germline V gene (reference sequence). The ends were cut back, 5 bases at V and 2 bases at J, with 13 bases in the middle.

The chain has TRBV28 and TRBJ2-5, with 7 bases identical to TRBD1. Germline trimming cut 2 bases from V and 5 bases from J; bases unmatched to any gene: 5. This CDR3 has 14 residues. Germline CDR1 and CDR2: MDHEN and SYDVKM. The CDR3 region is CASSLIGGRETQYF. As DNA, the CDR3 is TGTGCCAGCAGTTTAATAGGGGGCCGGGAGACCCAGTACTTC.

CDR3 DNA sequence: TGCAGCGTTGAAGGAAGCGTACAAACTGAAGCTTTCTTT. Protein: CSVEGSVQTEAFF. The rearrangement joins TRBV29-1 to TRBJ1-1; D ambiguous. The CDR3 has 13 amino acids. Deletions cut 1 base from V and 5 bases from J, with 11 bases between. Germline V gene lookup returns CDR1 SQVTM and CDR2 ANQGSEA.

Many counts were recorded for this clonotype. V and J are TRBV7-2 and TRBJ1-1; no clear D. Trimming took 5 bases from V and 0 from J, leaving 16 bases between them. The CDR3 sequence is 16 residues long. Germline V gene sequence: CDR1 SGHTA, CDR2 FQGNSA. In DNA, the CDR3 is TGTGCCAGCAGCCATTATACTTGGGGTTTGAACACTGAAGCTTTCTTT. It translates to CASSHYTWGLNTEAFF.

This rearrangement joins TRBV11-2 to TRBJ2-4; TRBD2 matches 14 bases. This CDR3 is built from 16 residues. CDR1 is SGHAT, CDR2 FQNNGV, per germline. With 5 bases clipped from V and 13 bases from J, the junction kept 13 bases outside the gene matches. The CDR3 is CASSPAPGLAGENQYF. The DNA for the CDR3 is TGTGCCAGCAGCCCAGCCCCGGGACTAGCGGGAGAAAACCAGTACTTC.

This clonotype was recorded at least ten times. The gene calls are TRBV7-2 and TRBJ2-6; D uncertain. The CDR3 extends over 14 amino acids. The germline V gene has CDR1 SGHTA and CDR2 FQGNSA. The ends were cut back, 5 bases at V and 3 bases at J, with 8 bases in the middle. CDR3 residues: CASSGKNGANVLTF. The CDR3 DNA is TGTGCCAGCAGCGGTAAAAATGGGGCCAACGTCCTGACTTTC.

This clonotype occurred a few times. The chain links TRBV28 to TRBJ2-1; a weak D match, TRBD1 (6 bases). This CDR3 is built from 14 residues. The ends were cut back, 6 bases at V and 0 bases at J, with 9 bases in the middle. CDR1 and CDR2 from the germline V gene are MDHEN and SYDVKM. The CDR3 region is CASSDRSSYNEQFF. The DNA of the CDR3 is TGTGCCAGCAGCGACAGGAGCTCCTACAATGAGCAGTTCTTC.

CDR3 residues: CASSQGVLAGEPEQYF. The CDR3 coding sequence is TGTGCCAGCAGCCAAGGGGTACTAGCGGGAGAGCCCGAGCAGTACTTC. This chain joins TRBV7-3 and TRBJ2-7, with TRBD2 identical over 11 bases. V was clipped by 5 bases and J by 6 bases; unmatched bases: 12. Germline CDR1 SGHTA, CDR2 FQGTGA. The CDR3 has 16 residues.

This chain links TRBV19 with TRBJ1-1; D remains ambiguous. CDR3 size: 15 residues. The ends were cut back, 3 bases at V and 1 base at J, with 12 bases in the middle. Germline values: CDR1 LNHDA, CDR2 SQIVND (reference sequence). The CDR3 region has the DNA TGTGCCAGTAGTATCTTGTATGTTTGGAACACTGAAGCTTTCTTT. This encodes CASSILYVWNTEAFF.

The rearrangement joins TRBV19 to TRBJ2-1; D not certain. This CDR3 has 17 amino acids. Trimming cost V 5 bases and J 0 bases, with 17 bases left between them. Germline V gene lookup returns CDR1 LNHDA and CDR2 SQIVND (reference sequence). CDR3 amino acids: CASSPWGLRSSYNEQFF. Here the CDR3 DNA reads TGTGCCAGTAGTCCTTGGGGTCTCAGGAGCTCCTACAATGAGCAGTTCTTC.